The rows below give T cell receptor beta chains drawn from one sample of a study of beta chain features in type 1 diabetes. Clones were sequenced by immunoSEQ multiplex PCR, and TCRdb holds only the in-frame ones, with some missing. The sample has hundreds of thousands of clones; approximately 11% are singletons. The sample comprised naive CD4+ T cells from blood. The source is a man aged 25 to 40 with type 1 diabetes. CDR3s include the opening cysteine and the closing phenylalanine or tryptophan. D genes are given only for firm matches. For some rows the clone size is stated as once, few or many, or as a class when expanded; others skip it.

>TRBJ1-2|.|TRBV29-1|.
CSVTRAELYGYTF
TGCAGCGTTACGCGGGCAGAGCTATATGGCTACACCTTC
>TRBJ2-7|few|TRBV7-2|.
CASSSGVQGGNEQYF
TGTGCCAGCAGCTCCGGCGTGCAGGGAGGCAACGAGCAGTACTTC
>TRBJ2-5|.|TRBV7-9|.
CASSVTRTQETQYF
TGTGCCAGCAGCGTCACGCGGACTCAAGAGACCCAGTACTTC
>TRBJ1-5|.|TRBV7-2|.
CASSIAGDQPQHF
TGTGCCAGCAGCATAGCAGGGGATCAGCCCCAGCATTTT
>TRBJ1-1|few|TRBV5-1|.
CASSSTTLGDTEAFF
TGCGCCAGCAGCTCAACCACCCTGGGCGACACTGAAGCTTTCTTT
>TRBJ1-2|.|TRBV7-2|TRBD1
CASTRTGGNYGYTF
TGTGCCAGCACCCGGACAGGGGGTAACTATGGCTACACCTTC
>TRBJ1-3|.|TRBV5-6|TRBD1
CASSRTGEGGNTIYF
TGTGCCAGCAGCCGGACAGGCGAAGGAGGGAACACCATATATTTT
>TRBJ2-7|.|TRBV27|TRBD1
CASSQPGQGAYEQYF
TGTGCCAGCAGCCAACCGGGACAGGGAGCCTACGAGCAGTACTTC
>TRBJ2-7|few|TRBV5-1|.
CASSRDTKYEQYF
TGCGCCAGCAGCCGGGACACAAAATACGAGCAGTACTTC
>TRBJ2-3|few|TRBV6-6|.
CASLQGGGTDTQYF
TGTGCCAGCCTACAGGGTGGGGGCACAGATACGCAGTATTTT
>TRBJ2-3|.|TRBV7-3|TRBD2
CASSSGTRLSTDTQYF
TGTGCCAGCAGCTCCGGGACTAGGTTAAGCACAGATACGCAGTATTTT
>TRBJ1-5|.|TRBV18|.
CASSPGADNQPQHF
TGTGCCAGCTCACCAGGGGCCGACAATCAGCCCCAGCATTTT
>TRBJ1-5|few|TRBV4-1|TRBD1
CASSTVDRGGQPQHF
TGCGCCAGCAGCACCGTGGACAGGGGAGGACAGCCCCAGCATTTT
>TRBJ1-1|few|TRBV25-1|.
CASSDDWSTEAFF
TGTGCCAGCAGTGACGACTGGAGCACTGAAGCTTTCTTT
>TRBJ1-2|few|TRBV27|.
CASSFSGITNYGYTF
TGTGCCAGCAGCTTTTCGGGTATAACTAACTATGGCTACACCTTC
>TRBJ1-5|.|TRBV27|.
CASSPDRSYSNQPQHF
TGTGCCAGCAGTCCGGACAGAAGTTATAGCAATCAGCCCCAGCATTTT
>TRBJ2-7|few|TRBV11-2|.
CASSPQVSYEQYF
TGTGCCAGCAGCCCGCAGGTTTCCTACGAGCAGTACTTC
>TRBJ2-3|.|TRBV28|.
CASSLTSYSTDTQYF
TGTGCCAGCAGTCTCACTAGCTATAGCACAGATACGCAGTATTTT
>TRBJ1-5|few|TRBV7-9|.
CASSGQSNQPQHF
TGTGCCAGCAGCGGACAGAGCAATCAGCCCCAGCATTTT
>TRBJ1-1|.|TRBV5-1|.
CASSPQVKGTNTEAFF
TGCGCCAGCTCCCCACAGGTAAAGGGCACCAACACTGAAGCTTTCTTT
>TRBJ2-3|few|TRBV30|.
CAWNGRGATDTQYF
TGTGCCTGGAATGGCAGGGGTGCTACAGATACGCAGTATTTT
>TRBJ1-5|few|TRBV2|.
CASSLGSSNQPQHF
TGTGCCAGCAGCCTGGGCTCCAGCAATCAGCCCCAGCATTTT
>TRBJ2-1|few|TRBV7-9|TRBD1
CASSPRQGWNEQFF
TGTGCCAGCAGCCCAAGACAGGGATGGAATGAGCAGTTCTTC
>TRBJ2-3|.|TRBV10-3|.
CAASGLTDTQYF
TGTGCCGCCAGCGGACTCACAGATACGCAGTATTTT
>TRBJ2-4|few|TRBV9|TRBD1
CASSSGQGAKNIQYF
TGTGCCAGCAGCTCCGGACAGGGAGCCAAAAACATTCAGTACTTC
>TRBJ2-7|few|TRBV5-1|.
CASSLAGTALPGREQYF
TGCGCCAGCAGCTTGGCCGGGACTGCTCTCCCTGGGCGCGAGCAGTACTTC
>TRBJ2-3|few|TRBV5-1|.
CASRQDPDTQYF
TGCGCCAGCAGACAAGATCCAGATACGCAGTATTTT
>TRBJ2-3|few|TRBV5-4|.
CASSLGRGRSTDTQYF
TGTGCCAGCAGCTTGGGTCGCGGCAGATCAACAGATACGCAGTATTTT
>TRBJ2-1|few|TRBV9|.
CASSASFSEGGEQFF
TGTGCCAGCAGCGCCTCTTTTTCGGAGGGTGGTGAGCAGTTCTTC
>TRBJ2-2|.|TRBV2|.
CAGSGYSGGELFF
TGTGCCGGAAGCGGGTATAGCGGCGGGGAGCTGTTTTTT
>TRBJ1-1|few|TRBV4-3|TRBD1
CASSYRTGANTEAFF
TGCGCCAGCAGCTACCGGACAGGGGCGAACACTGAAGCTTTCTTT
>TRBJ2-4|.|TRBV7-2|.
CASSPRGTLAGNIQYF
TGTGCCAGCAGCCCGCGTGGCACCCTGGCAGGAAACATTCAGTACTTC
>TRBJ2-1|.|TRBV9|TRBD1
CASSVDQGARYNEQFF
TGTGCCAGCAGCGTAGACCAGGGGGCGCGCTACAATGAGCAGTTCTTC
>TRBJ2-5|.|TRBV7-9|.
CASSLWRGQETQYF
TGTGCCAGCAGCTTATGGCGGGGACAAGAGACCCAGTACTTC
>TRBJ2-7|.|TRBV7-2|.
CASSLARGNNYEQYF
TGTGCCAGCAGCTTAGCGAGGGGGAACAACTACGAGCAGTACTTC
>TRBJ1-1|.|TRBV5-5|.
CASSLEQENREAFF
TGTGCCAGCAGCTTGGAACAGGAGAACAGGGAAGCTTTCTTT
>TRBJ2-1|few|TRBV7-2|TRBD2
CASSSYAQRGVNEQFF
TGTGCCAGCAGCTCCTACGCCCAGCGGGGGGTCAATGAGCAGTTCTTC
>TRBJ2-3|.|TRBV27|TRBD2
CASSLSRLAGEVTQYF
TGTGCCAGCAGTTTATCGAGGCTAGCGGGGGAGGTTACGCAGTATTTT
>TRBJ2-1|few|TRBV19|.
CASSTQIGGTLWDEQFF
TGTGCCAGTAGTACCCAGATCGGAGGAACTCTGTGGGATGAGCAGTTCTTC
>TRBJ1-2|.|TRBV7-9|.
CASSNRTSKSYTF
TGTGCCAGCAGCAACCGGACATCGAAGAGCTACACCTTC
>TRBJ2-2|.|TRBV5-4|TRBD2
CASSPLAGVNTGELFF
TGTGCCAGCAGCCCGTTAGCGGGGGTGAACACCGGGGAGCTGTTTTTT
>TRBJ2-2|.|TRBV7-9|.
CASSLQSANTGELFF
TGTGCCAGCAGCTTGCAGTCAGCGAACACCGGGGAGCTGTTTTTT
>TRBJ2-3|few|TRBV11-2|.
CASRTGVADTQYF
TGTGCCAGCAGGACGGGGGTGGCAGATACGCAGTATTTT